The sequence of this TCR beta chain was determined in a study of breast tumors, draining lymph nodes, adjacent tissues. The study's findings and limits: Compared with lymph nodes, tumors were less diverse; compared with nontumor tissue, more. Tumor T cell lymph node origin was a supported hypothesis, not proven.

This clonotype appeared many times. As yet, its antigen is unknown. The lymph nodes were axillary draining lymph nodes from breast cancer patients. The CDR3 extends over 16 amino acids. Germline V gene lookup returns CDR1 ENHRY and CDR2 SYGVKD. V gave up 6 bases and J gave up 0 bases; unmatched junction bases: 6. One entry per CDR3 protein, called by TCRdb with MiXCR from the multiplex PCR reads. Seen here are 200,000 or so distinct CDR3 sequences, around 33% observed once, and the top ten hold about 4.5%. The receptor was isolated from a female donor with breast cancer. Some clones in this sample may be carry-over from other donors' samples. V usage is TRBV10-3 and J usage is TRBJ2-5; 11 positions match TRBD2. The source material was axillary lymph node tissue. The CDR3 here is CAIRNPSGRNQETQYF. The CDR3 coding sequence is TGTGCCATCAGGAACCCTAGCGGGAGGAACCAAGAGACCCAGTACTTC.